Described below is a single TCR beta chain sequence and its context. The PCR employed 60 Vbeta primers together with 13 Jbeta primers. Assay used: immunoSEQ multiplex PCR; TCRdb lists only in-frame clones, some missing. Listed are some 150,000 clones; approximately 0.72% falls within the top ten. The data derive from a study of cytomegalovirus exposure and HLA in healthy donors. The receptor was derived from a young woman in good health and CMV-seropositive. The material sequenced was PBMCs.

CDR3 in DNA: TGTGCCAGCAGCACTAGAGGCCGGACAGGGATTGAAGCTTTCTTT. Translating it yields CASSTRGRTGIEAFF. The V and J genes are TRBV11-2 and TRBJ1-1; 8 positions match TRBD1. The junction had 12 bases not matched to a gene; V was cut back by 5 bases and J by 7 bases. Germline lookup yields CDR1 SGHAT and CDR2 FQNNGV. The length of the CDR3 is 15 residues.